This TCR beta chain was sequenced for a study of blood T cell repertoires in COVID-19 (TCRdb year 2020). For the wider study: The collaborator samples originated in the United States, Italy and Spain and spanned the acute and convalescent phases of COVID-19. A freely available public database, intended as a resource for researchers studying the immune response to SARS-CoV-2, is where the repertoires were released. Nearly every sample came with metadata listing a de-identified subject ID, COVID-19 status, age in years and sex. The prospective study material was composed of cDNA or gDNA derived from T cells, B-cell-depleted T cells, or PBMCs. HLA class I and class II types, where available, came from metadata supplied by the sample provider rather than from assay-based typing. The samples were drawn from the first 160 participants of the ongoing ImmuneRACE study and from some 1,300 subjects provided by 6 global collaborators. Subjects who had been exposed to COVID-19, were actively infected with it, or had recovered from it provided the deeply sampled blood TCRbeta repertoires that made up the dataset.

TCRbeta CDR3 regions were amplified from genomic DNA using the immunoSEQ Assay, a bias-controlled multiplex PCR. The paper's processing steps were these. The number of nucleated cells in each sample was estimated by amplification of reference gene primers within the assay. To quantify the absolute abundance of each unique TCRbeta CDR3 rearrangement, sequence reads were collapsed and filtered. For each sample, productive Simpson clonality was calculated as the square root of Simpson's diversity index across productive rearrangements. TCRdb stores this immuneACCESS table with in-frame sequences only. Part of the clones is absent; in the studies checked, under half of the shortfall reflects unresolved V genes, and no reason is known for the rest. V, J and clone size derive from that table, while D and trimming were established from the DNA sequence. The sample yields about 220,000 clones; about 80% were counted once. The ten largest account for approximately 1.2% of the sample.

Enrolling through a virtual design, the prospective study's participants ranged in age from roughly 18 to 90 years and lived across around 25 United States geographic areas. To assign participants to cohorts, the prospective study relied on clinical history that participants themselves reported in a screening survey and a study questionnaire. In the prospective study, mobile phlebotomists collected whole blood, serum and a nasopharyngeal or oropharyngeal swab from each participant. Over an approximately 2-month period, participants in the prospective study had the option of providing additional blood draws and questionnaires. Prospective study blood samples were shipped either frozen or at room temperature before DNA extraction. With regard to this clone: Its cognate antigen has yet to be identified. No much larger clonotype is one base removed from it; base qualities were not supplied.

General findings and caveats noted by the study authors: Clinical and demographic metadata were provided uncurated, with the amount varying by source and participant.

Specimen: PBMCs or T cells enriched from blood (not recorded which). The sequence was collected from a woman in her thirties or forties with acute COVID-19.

CDR3 reads: CASSQDRELGGGQHF. The sequence in DNA is TGTGCCAGCAGCCAAGATAGAGAGTTGGGCGGGGGCCAGCATTTT. This chain joins TRBV3-1 (or the pseudogene TRBV3-2) to TRBJ1-5, with TRBD1 tentatively as D gene (5 bases match). The CDR3, from cysteine to phenylalanine, totals 15 residues. Just the 45-base CDR3 DNA is kept, in frame starting at base 1. Per the germline V gene (reference sequence), LGHDT is the CDR1 and YNNKEL is the CDR2. The trim is 0 bases for V and 12 bases for J, with a gap of 18 bases between the germline ends.